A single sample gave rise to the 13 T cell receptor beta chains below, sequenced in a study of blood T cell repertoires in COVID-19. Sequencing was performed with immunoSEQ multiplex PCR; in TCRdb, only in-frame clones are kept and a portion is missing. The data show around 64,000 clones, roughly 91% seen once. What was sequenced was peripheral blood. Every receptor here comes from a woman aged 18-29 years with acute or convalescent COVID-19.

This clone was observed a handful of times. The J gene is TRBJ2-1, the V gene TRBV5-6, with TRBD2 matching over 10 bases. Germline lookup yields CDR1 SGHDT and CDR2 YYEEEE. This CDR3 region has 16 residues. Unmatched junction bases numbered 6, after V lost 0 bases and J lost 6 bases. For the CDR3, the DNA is TGTGCCAGCAGCTTGGCCTTGTCTAGCGGGAGCAATGAGCAGTTCTTC. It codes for CASSLALSSGSNEQFF. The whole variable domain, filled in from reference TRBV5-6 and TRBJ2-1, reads DAGVTQSPTHLIKTRGQQVTLRCSPKSGHDTVSWYQQALGQGPQFIFQYYEEEERQRGNFPDRFSGHQFPNYSSELNVNALLLGDSALYLCASSLALSSGSNEQFFGPGTRLTVL.

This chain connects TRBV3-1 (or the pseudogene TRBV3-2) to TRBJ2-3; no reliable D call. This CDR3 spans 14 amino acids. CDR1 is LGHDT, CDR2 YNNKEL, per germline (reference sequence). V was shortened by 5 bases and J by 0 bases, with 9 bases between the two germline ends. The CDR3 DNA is TGTGCCAGCAGCGGCTCAATAAGCACAGATACGCAGTATTTT. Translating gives CASSGSISTDTQYF.

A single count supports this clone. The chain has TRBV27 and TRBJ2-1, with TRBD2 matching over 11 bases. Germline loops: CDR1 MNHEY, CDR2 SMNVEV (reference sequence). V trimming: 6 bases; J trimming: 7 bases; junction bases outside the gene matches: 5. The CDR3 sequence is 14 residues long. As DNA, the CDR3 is TGTGCCAGCAGCCTGGGACTAGCGGTTAATGAGCAGTTCTTC. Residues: CASSLGLAVNEQFF.

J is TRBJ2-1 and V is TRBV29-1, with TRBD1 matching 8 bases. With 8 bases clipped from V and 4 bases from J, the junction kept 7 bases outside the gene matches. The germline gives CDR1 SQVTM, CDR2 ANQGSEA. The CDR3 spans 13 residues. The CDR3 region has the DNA TGCAGCCCCCCGGGACAGGCATACAATGAGCAGTTCTTC. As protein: CSPPGQAYNEQFF.

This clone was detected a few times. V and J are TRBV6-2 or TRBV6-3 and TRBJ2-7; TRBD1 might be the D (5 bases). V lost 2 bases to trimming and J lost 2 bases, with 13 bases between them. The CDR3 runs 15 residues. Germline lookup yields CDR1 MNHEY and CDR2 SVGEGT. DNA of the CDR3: TGTGCCAGCAGTTACCCCCATGACAGAGCCTACGAGCAGTACTTC. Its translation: CASSYPHDRAYEQYF.

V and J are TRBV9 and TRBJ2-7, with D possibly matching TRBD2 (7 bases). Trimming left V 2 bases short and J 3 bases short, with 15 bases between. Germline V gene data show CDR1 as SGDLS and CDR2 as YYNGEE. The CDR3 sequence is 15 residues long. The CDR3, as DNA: TGTGCCAGCAGCGTCGCATGGGGGGGGCGCTACGAGCAGTACTTC. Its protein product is CASSVAWGGRYEQYF. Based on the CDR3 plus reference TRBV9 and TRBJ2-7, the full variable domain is DSGVTQTPKHLITATGQRVTLRCSPRSGDLSVYWYQQSLDQGLQFLIQYYNGEERAKGNILERFSAQQFPDLHSELNLSSLELGDSALYFCASSVAWGGRYEQYFGPGTRLTVT.

As DNA, the CDR3 is TGCGCCAGCAGCCAAACACTAGCGGACAGCACAGATACGCAGTATTTT. Its protein product is CASSQTLADSTDTQYF. The chain couples TRBV4-1 to TRBJ2-3; TRBD2 agrees at 8 bases. CDR3 size: 16 residues. Germline trimming cut 2 bases from V and 0 bases from J; bases unmatched to any gene: 4. Germline CDR1 MGHRA, CDR2 YSYEKL.

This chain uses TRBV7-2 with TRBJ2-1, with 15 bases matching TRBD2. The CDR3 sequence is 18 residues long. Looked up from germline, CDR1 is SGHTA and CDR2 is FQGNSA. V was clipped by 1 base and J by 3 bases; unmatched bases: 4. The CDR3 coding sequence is TGTGCCAGCAGCTTAGAGGGGACTAGCGGGAGGTTCTACAATGAGCAGTTCTTC. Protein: CASSLEGTSGRFYNEQFF.

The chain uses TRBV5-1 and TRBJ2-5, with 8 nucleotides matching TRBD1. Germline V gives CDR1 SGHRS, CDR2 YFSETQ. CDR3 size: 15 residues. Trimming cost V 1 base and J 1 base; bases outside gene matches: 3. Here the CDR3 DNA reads TGCGCCAGCAGCTTGCCAACAGGGGGCCAAGAGACCCAGTACTTC. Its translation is CASSLPTGGQETQYF.

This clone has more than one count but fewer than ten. This chain's CDR3 is CAWSEQRNQPQHF. The DNA for the CDR3 is TGTGCCTGGAGTGAACAGCGGAATCAGCCCCAGCATTTT. The V gene is TRBV30, the J gene TRBJ1-5; D is ambiguous. Trimming pared 1 base from V and 4 bases from J, leaving 8 bases between. The germline V gene encodes CDR1 GTSNPN and CDR2 SVGIG (reference sequence). The CDR3 totals 13 residues.

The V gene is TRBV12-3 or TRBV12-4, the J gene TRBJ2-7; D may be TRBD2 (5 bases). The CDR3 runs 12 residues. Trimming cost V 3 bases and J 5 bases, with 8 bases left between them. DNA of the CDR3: TGTGCCAGCAGTTTGGGAGCGGACGAGCAGTACTTC. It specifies CASSLGADEQYF.

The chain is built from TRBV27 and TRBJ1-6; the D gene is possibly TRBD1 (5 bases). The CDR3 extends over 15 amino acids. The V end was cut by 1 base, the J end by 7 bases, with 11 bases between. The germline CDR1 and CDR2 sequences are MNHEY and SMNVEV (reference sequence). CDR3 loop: CASSLLPGMNSPLHF. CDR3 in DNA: TGTGCCAGCAGTTTATTACCAGGGATGAATTCACCCCTCCACTTT.

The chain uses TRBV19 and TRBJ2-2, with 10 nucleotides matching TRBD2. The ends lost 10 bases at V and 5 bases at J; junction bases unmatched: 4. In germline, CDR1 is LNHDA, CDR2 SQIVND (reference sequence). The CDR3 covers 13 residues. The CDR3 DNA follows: TGTGCCATAGCGGGGGGCCGGACCGGGGAGCTGTTTTTT. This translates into CAIAGGRTGELFF. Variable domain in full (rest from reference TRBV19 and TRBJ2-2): DGGITQSPKYLFRKEGQNVTLSCEQNLNHDAMYWYRQDPGQGLRLIYYSQIVNDFQKGDIAEGYSVSREKKESFPLTVTSAQKNPTAFYLCAIAGGRTGELFFGEGSRLTVL.